Presented here are 20 T cell receptor beta chains from one specimen sequenced in a study of T-cell memory formation after mild COVID-19. TCRdb analysed the 5' RACE reads with MiXCR anew, one entry per CDR3 protein. The table records roughly 350,000 distinct CDR3 sequences, over 25% of them present only once. Sequenced sample: PBMCs or a T cell subset sorted from them (not recorded which). The receptors were sampled from an adult woman who had mild COVID-19 (a few samples of this study predate the infection). Cell type and time point are not known.

The V call is TRBV7-9, the J call TRBJ2-7; D gene ambiguous. The V end was cut by 1 base, the J end by 3 bases, with 7 bases between. CDR3 size: 13 residues. Germline assignment: CDR1 SEHNR and CDR2 FQNEAQ (reference sequence). The CDR3 loop reads CASSLGILYEQYF. Here the CDR3 DNA reads TGTGCCAGCAGCTTAGGAATCCTCTACGAGCAGTACTTC.

This sequence joins TRBV7-2 and TRBJ2-7; D gene ambiguous. Deletions cut 1 base from V and 6 bases from J, with 10 bases between. The CDR3 is 13 residues long. Looked up from germline, CDR1 is SGHTA and CDR2 is FQGNSA. The CDR3 loop is CASSLVQQLEQYF. CDR3 sequence (DNA): TGTGCCAGCAGCTTAGTCCAACAACTCGAGCAGTACTTC.

V and J are TRBV5-1 and TRBJ1-2, with D unresolved. The CDR3 loop spans 15 amino acids. The V end lost 0 bases, the J end lost 5 bases, and 14 bases lay between the germline ends. The germline gives CDR1 SGHRS, CDR2 YFSETQ. DNA for the CDR3: TGCGCCAGCAGCTTGGCTACCACGGACGGATATGGCTACACCTTC. Translation gives CASSLATTDGYGYTF.

The CDR3 bases are TGTGCCAGCAGCTCCACAGGGGGCGTGTGGACTGAAGCTTTCTTT. Its translation is CASSSTGGVWTEAFF. The V and J genes are TRBV5-4 and TRBJ1-1; 9 nucleotides align to TRBD1. V lost 3 bases, J lost 5 bases, and 8 bases stayed unmatched. In germline, CDR1 is SGHNT, CDR2 YYREEE (reference sequence). This CDR3 region has 15 residues.

This sequence joins TRBV7-3 and TRBJ2-7, with TRBD2 identical over 8 bases. The V gene's germline CDR1 is SGHTA and CDR2 FQGTGA. The CDR3 covers 15 residues. Trimming removed 1 base from V and 3 bases from J; junction bases left unmatched: 5. The CDR3 DNA reads TGTGCCAGCAGCTTAAAAGGCGGGGGGATCTACGAGCAGTACTTC. This sequence encodes CASSLKGGGIYEQYF.

This clonotype was seen just once. The chain uses TRBV11-2 and TRBJ2-6; no firm D call. Trimming removed 3 bases from V and 1 base from J, with 4 bases in between. Germline loops: CDR1 SGHAT, CDR2 FQNNGV. The CDR3 has 14 amino acids. In DNA, the CDR3 is TGTGCCAGCAGCTTTCGGTCTGGGGCCAACGTCCTGACTTTC. This translates into CASSFRSGANVLTF.

This sequence joins TRBV5-6 and TRBJ2-3, with D possibly called TRBD1 or TRBD2 (5 bases each). The CDR3 is 14 residues long. The V end lost 4 bases, the J end lost 6 bases, and 15 bases lay between the germline ends. Germline V gene sequence: CDR1 SGHDT, CDR2 YYEEEE. The CDR3 nucleotides read TGTGCCAGCAGCCGTTCGGGACCCTTGGATACGCAGTATTTT. It specifies CASSRSGPLDTQYF.

J is TRBJ1-2 and V is TRBV12-3 or TRBV12-4; TRBD1 is a possible D gene (6 bases). Deletions cut 6 bases from V and 0 bases from J, with 20 bases between. CDR3 length: 17 amino acids. CDR3 sequence (DNA): TGTGCCAGCAGCGCAGGGGACATGACAACCACTAACTATGGCTACACCTTC. Translating gives CASSAGDMTTTNYGYTF.

The rearrangement joins TRBV7-9 to TRBJ1-3, with 7 bases identical to TRBD1. The junction had 9 bases not matched to a gene; V was cut back by 7 bases and J by 6 bases. The CDR3 extends over 14 amino acids. Germline CDR1 reads SEHNR; CDR2 reads FQNEAQ (reference sequence). DNA for the CDR3: TGTGCCAGCACCCCGACAGGGACTGAAAACACCATATATTTT. It specifies CASTPTGTENTIYF.

This clonotype was found a few times. The rearrangement joins TRBV5-6 to TRBJ2-5; 10 bases agree with TRBD2. The germline gives CDR1 SGHDT, CDR2 YYEEEE. With V trimmed by 2 bases and J by 3 bases, 1 base remained unmatched. The CDR3 has 14 amino acids. CDR3 DNA: TGTGCCAGCAGCTTTAGCGGGGGGAAAGAGACCCAGTACTTC. This translates into CASSFSGGKETQYF.

There are a few counts of this clonotype. This sequence joins TRBV2 and TRBJ2-2; possibly TRBD1 or TRBD2 for D (5 bases each). The CDR3 is made up of 15 amino acids. V was shortened by 7 bases and J by 3 bases, with 15 bases between the two germline ends. Germline CDR1 reads SNHLY; CDR2 reads FYNNEI. The CDR3 loop is CASTDRDGYTGELFF. The CDR3, as DNA: TGTGCCAGCACTGACCGGGACGGCTACACCGGGGAGCTGTTTTTT.

This clonotype was detected only a few times. The chain joins TRBV7-2 to TRBJ1-5; a possible D gene is TRBD1 (6 bases). In germline, CDR1 is SGHTA, CDR2 FQGNSA. The CDR3 spans 15 residues. Trimming shortened V by 0 bases and J by 2 bases, and 8 bases separated the two germline ends. The CDR3 spells CASSLAPGGNQPQHF. CDR3 in DNA: TGTGCCAGCAGCTTAGCTCCAGGGGGCAATCAGCCCCAGCATTTT.

The chain uses TRBV3-1 and TRBJ2-1, with D perhaps TRBD1 or TRBD2 (5 bases each). The V gene lost 0 bases and the J gene lost 8 bases, with 17 bases spanning the gap. Germline CDR1 is LGHDT and CDR2 is YNNKEL (reference sequence). This CDR3 comprises 16 residues. The CDR3 DNA reads as TGTGCCAGCAGCCAAGACACCCGGGCGAGGGGCGATGAGCAGTTCTTC. It codes for CASSQDTRARGDEQFF.

This clonotype came up a few times. The chain combines TRBV11-1 with TRBJ1-1; D remains unclear. The CDR3 sequence is 14 residues long. Per germline, CDR1 SGHAT and CDR2 FQDESV (reference sequence). Trimming removed 3 bases from V and 5 bases from J, with 13 bases in between. The DNA of the CDR3 is TGTGCCAGCAGCTTGGGAGACGTTGGGACTGAAGCTTTCTTT. It translates to CASSLGDVGTEAFF.

CDR3 nucleotide sequence: TGTGCCAGCACCGGCCTGGTAGTATCAGATACGCAGTATTTT. It codes for CASTGLVVSDTQYF. This rearrangement joins TRBV7-2 to TRBJ2-3; D is unresolved. The CDR3 runs to 14 residues. Germline V CDR1 and CDR2: SGHTA, FQGNSA. The V end lost 7 bases, the J end lost 4 bases, and 15 bases lay between the germline ends.

V is TRBV5-1 and J is TRBJ1-5, with 10 bases identical to TRBD1. J lost 7 bases, V lost 4 bases, and 5 bases had no gene match. The CDR3 has 14 amino acids. CDR1 is SGHRS, CDR2 YFSETQ, per germline. The CDR3 DNA follows: TGCGCCAGCAGCCCCGGGACAGGGGCGCAGCCCCAGCATTTT. This sequence encodes CASSPGTGAQPQHF.

The chain joins TRBV20-1 to TRBJ1-5; D may be TRBD1 (6 bases). This CDR3 region has 13 residues. Looked up from germline, CDR1 is DFQATT and CDR2 is SNEGSKA (reference sequence). V was trimmed by 4 bases and J by 7 bases, leaving 14 bases between them. The chain's CDR3 is CSAKGGDQQPQHF. The DNA of the CDR3 is TGCAGTGCTAAAGGGGGAGATCAACAGCCCCAGCATTTT.

This clonotype was detected a few times. The chain uses TRBV5-1 and TRBJ1-2; 7 bases fit TRBD1. This CDR3 has 17 amino acids. The germline V gene encodes CDR1 SGHRS and CDR2 YFSETQ. With V trimmed by 4 bases and J by 5 bases, 17 bases remained unmatched. The CDR3 protein is CASSALTPGQTSYGYTF. DNA of the CDR3: TGCGCCAGCAGCGCCCTGACTCCGGGACAGACCTCTTATGGCTACACCTTC.

This CDR3 is CASAGTDSYEQYF. CDR3 in DNA: TGTGCCAGCGCCGGGACGGACTCCTACGAGCAGTACTTC. This chain uses TRBV19 with TRBJ2-7; D is tentatively TRBD1 or TRBD2 (5 bases each). In germline, CDR1 is LNHDA, CDR2 SQIVND (reference sequence). V was shortened by 9 bases and J by 0 bases, with 12 bases between the two germline ends. The CDR3 has 13 residues. Variable domain in full (rest from reference TRBV19 and TRBJ2-7): DGGITQSPKYLFRKEGQNVTLSCEQNLNHDAMYWYRQDPGQGLRLIYYSQIVNDFQKGDIAEGYSVSREKKESFPLTVTSAQKNPTAFYLCASAGTDSYEQYFGPGTRLTVT.

Concerning this clonotype: One junction end does not reproduce the germline sequence, and a read error may be involved. The chain uses TRBV20-1 and TRBJ1-2, with TRBD1 matching over 8 bases. Germline CDR1 reads DFQATT; CDR2 reads SNEGSKA (reference sequence). The CDR3 has 14 amino acids. As DNA, the CDR3 is TGCAGTGCTAGGGACTCCGGGACAGGTCCCCACCTCGCCTTC. It is translated as CSARDSGTGPHLAF.